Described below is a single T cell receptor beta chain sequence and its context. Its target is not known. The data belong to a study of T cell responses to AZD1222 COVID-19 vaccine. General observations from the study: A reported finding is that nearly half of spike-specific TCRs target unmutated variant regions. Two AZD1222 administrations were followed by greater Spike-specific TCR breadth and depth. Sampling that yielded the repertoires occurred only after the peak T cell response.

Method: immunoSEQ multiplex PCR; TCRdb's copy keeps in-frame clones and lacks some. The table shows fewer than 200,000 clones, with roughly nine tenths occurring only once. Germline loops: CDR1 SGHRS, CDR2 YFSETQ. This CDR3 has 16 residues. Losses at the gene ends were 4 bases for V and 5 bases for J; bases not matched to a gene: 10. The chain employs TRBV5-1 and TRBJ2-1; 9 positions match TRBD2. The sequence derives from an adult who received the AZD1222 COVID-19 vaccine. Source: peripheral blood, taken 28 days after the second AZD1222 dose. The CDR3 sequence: CASSVRTSAGHNEQFF. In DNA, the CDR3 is TGCGCCAGCAGCGTACGGACTAGCGCTGGGCACAATGAGCAGTTCTTC.